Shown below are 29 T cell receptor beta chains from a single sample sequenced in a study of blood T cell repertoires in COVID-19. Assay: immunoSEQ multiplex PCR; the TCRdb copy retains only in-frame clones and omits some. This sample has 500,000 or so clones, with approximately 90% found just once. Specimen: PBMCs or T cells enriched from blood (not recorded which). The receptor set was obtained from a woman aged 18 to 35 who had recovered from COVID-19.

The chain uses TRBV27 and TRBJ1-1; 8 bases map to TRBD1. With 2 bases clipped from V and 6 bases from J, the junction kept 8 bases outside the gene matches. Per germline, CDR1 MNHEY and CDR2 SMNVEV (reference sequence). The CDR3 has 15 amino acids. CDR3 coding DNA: TGTGCCAGCAGTTTAGTCGGACAGGGAAGGGCTGAAGCTTTCTTT. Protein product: CASSLVGQGRAEAFF.

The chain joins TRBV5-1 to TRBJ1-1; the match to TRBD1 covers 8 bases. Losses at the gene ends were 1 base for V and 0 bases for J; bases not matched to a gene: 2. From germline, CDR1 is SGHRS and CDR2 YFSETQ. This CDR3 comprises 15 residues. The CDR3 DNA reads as TGCGCCAGCAGCTTGATGACAGGGGTGAACACTGAAGCTTTCTTT. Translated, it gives CASSLMTGVNTEAFF.

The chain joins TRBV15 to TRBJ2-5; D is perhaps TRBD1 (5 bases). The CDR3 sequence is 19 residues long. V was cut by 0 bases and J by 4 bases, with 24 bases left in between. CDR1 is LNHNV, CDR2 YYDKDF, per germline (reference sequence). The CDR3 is CATSRDRGGGPDARETQYF. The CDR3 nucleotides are TGTGCCACCAGCAGAGATAGGGGCGGTGGGCCCGATGCGAGAGAGACCCAGTACTTC.

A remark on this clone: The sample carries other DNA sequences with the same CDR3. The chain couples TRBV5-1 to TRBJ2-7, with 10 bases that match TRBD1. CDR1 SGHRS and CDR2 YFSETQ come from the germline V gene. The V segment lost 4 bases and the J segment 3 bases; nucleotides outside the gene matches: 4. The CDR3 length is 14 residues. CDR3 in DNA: TGCGCCAGCAGCCGGGGACAGGGGAGCTACGAGCAGTACTTC. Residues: CASSRGQGSYEQYF.

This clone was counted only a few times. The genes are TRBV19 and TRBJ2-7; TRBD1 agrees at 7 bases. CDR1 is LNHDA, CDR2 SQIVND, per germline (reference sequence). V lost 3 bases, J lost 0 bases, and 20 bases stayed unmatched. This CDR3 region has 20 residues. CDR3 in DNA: TGTGCCAGTAGTATGGTGGGAAGAGTTTATGGGGACAGCTACTCCTACGAGCAGTACTTC. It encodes CASSMVGRVYGDSYSYEQYF.

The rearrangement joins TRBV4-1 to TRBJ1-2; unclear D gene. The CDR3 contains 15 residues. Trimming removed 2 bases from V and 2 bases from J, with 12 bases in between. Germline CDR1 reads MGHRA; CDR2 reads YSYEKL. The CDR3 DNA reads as TGCGCCAGCAGCCAATTCGCGGTCGAGAACTATGGCTACACCTTC. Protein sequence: CASSQFAVENYGYTF.

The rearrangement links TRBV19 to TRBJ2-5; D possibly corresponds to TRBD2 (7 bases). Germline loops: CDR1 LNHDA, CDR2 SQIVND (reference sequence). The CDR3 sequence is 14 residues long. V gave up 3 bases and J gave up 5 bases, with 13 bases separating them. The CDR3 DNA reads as TGTGCCAGTAGTATGGCGGGGGCAGGGGAGACCCAGTACTTC. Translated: CASSMAGAGETQYF.

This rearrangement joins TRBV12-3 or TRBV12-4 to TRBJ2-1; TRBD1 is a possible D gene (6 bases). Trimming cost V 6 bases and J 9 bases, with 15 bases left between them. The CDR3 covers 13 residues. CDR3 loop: CASRFDRKGEQFF. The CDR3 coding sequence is TGTGCCAGCAGGTTCGACAGGAAAGGTGAGCAGTTCTTC.

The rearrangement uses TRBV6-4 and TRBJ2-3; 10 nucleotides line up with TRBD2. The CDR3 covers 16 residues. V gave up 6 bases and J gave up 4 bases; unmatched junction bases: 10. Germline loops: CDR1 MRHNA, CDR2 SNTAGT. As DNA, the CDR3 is TGTGCCAGCAGACGCGAAAGCGGGGGGGGCCCAGATACGCAGTATTTT. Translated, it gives CASRRESGGGPDTQYF.

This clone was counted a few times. This CDR3 is CASNRGPNQPQHF. The CDR3 DNA reads as TGTGCCAGCAACAGGGGGCCCAATCAGCCCCAGCATTTT. The chain recombines TRBV2 with TRBJ1-5; the match to TRBD1 covers 9 bases. Germline-derived CDR1 and CDR2 are SNHLY and FYNNEI. This CDR3 is built from 13 residues. V was clipped by 7 bases and J by 3 bases; unmatched bases: 1.

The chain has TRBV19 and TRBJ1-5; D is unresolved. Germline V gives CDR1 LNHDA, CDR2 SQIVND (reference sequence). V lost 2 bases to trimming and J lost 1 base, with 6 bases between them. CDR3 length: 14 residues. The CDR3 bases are TGTGCCAGTAGTATACCGGGGAGCAATCAGCCCCAGCATTTT. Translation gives CASSIPGSNQPQHF.

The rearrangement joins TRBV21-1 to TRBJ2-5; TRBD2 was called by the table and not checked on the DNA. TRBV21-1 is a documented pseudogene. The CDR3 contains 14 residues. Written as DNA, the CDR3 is TGTGCCAGCAGCAAAGTACGCGGGAGAGAGACCCAGTACTTC. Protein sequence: CASSKVRGRETQYF.

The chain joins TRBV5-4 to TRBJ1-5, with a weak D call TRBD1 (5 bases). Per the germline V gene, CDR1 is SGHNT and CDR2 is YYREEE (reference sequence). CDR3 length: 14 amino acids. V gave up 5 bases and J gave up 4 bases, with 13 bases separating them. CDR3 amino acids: CASRVWGGNQPQHF. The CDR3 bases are TGTGCCAGCAGGGTATGGGGGGGAAATCAGCCCCAGCATTTT.

Here the CDR3 DNA reads TGTGCCAGCAGGGATAGAGGAGCCTATAATTCACCCCTCCACTTT. This gives the protein CASRDRGAYNSPLHF. The chain links TRBV28 to TRBJ1-6; D unresolved. The CDR3 contains 15 residues. The V end was cut by 6 bases, the J end by 2 bases, with 11 bases between. Per the germline V gene, CDR1 is MDHEN and CDR2 is SYDVKM.

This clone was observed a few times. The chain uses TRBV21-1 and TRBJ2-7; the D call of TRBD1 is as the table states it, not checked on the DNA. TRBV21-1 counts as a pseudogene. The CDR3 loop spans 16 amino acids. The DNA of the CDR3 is TGTGCCAGCACTTTTAGAGAGGACAGGGTTTTTAACGAGCAGTACTTC. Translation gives CASTFREDRVFNEQYF.

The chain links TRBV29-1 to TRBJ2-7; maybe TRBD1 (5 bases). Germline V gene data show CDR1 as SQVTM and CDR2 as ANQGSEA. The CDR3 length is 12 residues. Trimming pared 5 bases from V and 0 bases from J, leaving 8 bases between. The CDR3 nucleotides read TGCAGCGTTTCAGGGATCTCCTACGAGCAGTACTTC. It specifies CSVSGISYEQYF.

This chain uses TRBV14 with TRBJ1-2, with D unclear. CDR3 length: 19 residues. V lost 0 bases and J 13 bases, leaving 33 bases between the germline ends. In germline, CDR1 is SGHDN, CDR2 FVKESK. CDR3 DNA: TGTGCCAGCAGCCAAGATATCTATCCTTATCACTCACTAAAACGTCATTTCACCTTC. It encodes CASSQDIYPYHSLKRHFTF.

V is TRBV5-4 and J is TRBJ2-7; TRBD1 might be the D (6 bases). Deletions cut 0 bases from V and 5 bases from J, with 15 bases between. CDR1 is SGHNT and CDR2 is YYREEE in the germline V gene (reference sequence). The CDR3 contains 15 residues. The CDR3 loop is CASSLAVQGRHEQYF. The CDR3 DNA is TGTGCCAGCAGCTTGGCAGTACAGGGCCGGCACGAGCAGTACTTC.

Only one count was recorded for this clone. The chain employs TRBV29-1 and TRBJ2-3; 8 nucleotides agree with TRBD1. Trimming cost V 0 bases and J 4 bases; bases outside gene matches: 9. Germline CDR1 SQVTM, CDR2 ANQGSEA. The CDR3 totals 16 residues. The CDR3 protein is CSVEDDRAGGADTQYF. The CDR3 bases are TGCAGCGTTGAAGATGATAGGGCAGGGGGCGCAGATACGCAGTATTTT.

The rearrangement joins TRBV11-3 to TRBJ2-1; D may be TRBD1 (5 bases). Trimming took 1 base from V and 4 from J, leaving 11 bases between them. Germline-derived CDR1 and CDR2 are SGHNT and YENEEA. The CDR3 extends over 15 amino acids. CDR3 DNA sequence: TGTGCCAGCAGCTTAGGTCTCCAGGGTTACAATGAGCAGTTCTTC. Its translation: CASSLGLQGYNEQFF. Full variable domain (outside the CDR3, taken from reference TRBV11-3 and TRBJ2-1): EAGVVQSPRYKIIEKKQPVAFWCNPISGHNTLYWYLQNLGQGPELLIRYENEEAVDDSQLPKDRFSAERLKGVDSTLKIQPAELGDSAVYLCASSLGLQGYNEQFFGPGTRLTVL.

CDR3 bases: TGCGCCAGCAGCCGGACGGAGGTAAGCTACGAGCAGTACTTC. Translated: CASSRTEVSYEQYF. The V and J genes are TRBV5-1 and TRBJ2-7; the D gene is possibly TRBD2 (5 bases). V lost 4 bases and J 3 bases, leaving 14 bases between the germline ends. This CDR3 spans 14 amino acids. Germline V lookup: CDR1 SGHRS, CDR2 YFSETQ.

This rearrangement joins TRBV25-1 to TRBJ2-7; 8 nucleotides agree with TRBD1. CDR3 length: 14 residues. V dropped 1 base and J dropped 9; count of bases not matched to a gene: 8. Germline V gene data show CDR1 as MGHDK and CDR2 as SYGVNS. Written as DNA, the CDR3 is TGTGCCAGCAGTGAATTTACAGGGGGAAGGGGGCAGTACTTC. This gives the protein CASSEFTGGRGQYF.

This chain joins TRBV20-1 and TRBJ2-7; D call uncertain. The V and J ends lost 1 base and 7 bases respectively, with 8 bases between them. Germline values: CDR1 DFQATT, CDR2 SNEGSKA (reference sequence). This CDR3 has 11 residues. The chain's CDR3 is CSARAAEEQYF. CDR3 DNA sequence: TGCAGTGCTAGAGCTGCGGAGGAGCAGTACTTC.

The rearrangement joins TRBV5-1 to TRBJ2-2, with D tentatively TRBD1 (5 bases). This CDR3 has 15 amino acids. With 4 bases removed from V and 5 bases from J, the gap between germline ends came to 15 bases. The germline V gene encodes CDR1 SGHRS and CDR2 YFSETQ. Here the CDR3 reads CASSTSRDGTGELFF. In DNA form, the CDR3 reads TGCGCCAGCAGCACCTCCAGGGATGGGACCGGGGAGCTGTTTTTT.

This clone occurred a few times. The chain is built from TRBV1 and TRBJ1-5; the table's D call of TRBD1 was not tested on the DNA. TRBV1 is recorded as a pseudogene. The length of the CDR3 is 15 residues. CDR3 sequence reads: CTSSQEEGDNQPQHF. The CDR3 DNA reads TGCACCAGCAGCCAAGAAGAAGGGGACAATCAGCCCCAGCATTTT.

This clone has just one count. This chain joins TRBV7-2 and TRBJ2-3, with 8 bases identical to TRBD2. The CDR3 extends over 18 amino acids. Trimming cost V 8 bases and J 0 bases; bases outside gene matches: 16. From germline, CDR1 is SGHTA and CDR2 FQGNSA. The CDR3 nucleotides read TGTGCCAGCGCCATCCTAGCGGGTCTTCGTTCTAGCACAGATACGCAGTATTTT. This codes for CASAILAGLRSSTDTQYF.

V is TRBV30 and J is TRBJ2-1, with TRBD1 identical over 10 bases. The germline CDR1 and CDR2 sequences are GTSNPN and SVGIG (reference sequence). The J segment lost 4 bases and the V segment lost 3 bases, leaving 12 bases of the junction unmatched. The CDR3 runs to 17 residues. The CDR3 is CAWRGKPGTGAYNEQFF. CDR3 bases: TGTGCCTGGAGGGGCAAGCCCGGGACAGGGGCATACAATGAGCAGTTCTTC.

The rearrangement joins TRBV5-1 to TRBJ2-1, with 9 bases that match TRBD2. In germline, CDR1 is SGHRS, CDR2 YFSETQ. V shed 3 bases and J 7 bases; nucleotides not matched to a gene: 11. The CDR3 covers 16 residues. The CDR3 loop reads CASSSPSRGGLNEQFF. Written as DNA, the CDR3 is TGCGCCAGCAGCTCCCCTTCGCGGGGGGGTCTGAATGAGCAGTTCTTC.

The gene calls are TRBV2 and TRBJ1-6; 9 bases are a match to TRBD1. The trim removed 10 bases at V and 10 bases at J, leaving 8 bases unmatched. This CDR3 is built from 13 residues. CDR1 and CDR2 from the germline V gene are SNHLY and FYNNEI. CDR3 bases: TGTGCCACCCGGGACAGGGTCATCTCACCCCTCCACTTT. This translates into CATRDRVISPLHF.